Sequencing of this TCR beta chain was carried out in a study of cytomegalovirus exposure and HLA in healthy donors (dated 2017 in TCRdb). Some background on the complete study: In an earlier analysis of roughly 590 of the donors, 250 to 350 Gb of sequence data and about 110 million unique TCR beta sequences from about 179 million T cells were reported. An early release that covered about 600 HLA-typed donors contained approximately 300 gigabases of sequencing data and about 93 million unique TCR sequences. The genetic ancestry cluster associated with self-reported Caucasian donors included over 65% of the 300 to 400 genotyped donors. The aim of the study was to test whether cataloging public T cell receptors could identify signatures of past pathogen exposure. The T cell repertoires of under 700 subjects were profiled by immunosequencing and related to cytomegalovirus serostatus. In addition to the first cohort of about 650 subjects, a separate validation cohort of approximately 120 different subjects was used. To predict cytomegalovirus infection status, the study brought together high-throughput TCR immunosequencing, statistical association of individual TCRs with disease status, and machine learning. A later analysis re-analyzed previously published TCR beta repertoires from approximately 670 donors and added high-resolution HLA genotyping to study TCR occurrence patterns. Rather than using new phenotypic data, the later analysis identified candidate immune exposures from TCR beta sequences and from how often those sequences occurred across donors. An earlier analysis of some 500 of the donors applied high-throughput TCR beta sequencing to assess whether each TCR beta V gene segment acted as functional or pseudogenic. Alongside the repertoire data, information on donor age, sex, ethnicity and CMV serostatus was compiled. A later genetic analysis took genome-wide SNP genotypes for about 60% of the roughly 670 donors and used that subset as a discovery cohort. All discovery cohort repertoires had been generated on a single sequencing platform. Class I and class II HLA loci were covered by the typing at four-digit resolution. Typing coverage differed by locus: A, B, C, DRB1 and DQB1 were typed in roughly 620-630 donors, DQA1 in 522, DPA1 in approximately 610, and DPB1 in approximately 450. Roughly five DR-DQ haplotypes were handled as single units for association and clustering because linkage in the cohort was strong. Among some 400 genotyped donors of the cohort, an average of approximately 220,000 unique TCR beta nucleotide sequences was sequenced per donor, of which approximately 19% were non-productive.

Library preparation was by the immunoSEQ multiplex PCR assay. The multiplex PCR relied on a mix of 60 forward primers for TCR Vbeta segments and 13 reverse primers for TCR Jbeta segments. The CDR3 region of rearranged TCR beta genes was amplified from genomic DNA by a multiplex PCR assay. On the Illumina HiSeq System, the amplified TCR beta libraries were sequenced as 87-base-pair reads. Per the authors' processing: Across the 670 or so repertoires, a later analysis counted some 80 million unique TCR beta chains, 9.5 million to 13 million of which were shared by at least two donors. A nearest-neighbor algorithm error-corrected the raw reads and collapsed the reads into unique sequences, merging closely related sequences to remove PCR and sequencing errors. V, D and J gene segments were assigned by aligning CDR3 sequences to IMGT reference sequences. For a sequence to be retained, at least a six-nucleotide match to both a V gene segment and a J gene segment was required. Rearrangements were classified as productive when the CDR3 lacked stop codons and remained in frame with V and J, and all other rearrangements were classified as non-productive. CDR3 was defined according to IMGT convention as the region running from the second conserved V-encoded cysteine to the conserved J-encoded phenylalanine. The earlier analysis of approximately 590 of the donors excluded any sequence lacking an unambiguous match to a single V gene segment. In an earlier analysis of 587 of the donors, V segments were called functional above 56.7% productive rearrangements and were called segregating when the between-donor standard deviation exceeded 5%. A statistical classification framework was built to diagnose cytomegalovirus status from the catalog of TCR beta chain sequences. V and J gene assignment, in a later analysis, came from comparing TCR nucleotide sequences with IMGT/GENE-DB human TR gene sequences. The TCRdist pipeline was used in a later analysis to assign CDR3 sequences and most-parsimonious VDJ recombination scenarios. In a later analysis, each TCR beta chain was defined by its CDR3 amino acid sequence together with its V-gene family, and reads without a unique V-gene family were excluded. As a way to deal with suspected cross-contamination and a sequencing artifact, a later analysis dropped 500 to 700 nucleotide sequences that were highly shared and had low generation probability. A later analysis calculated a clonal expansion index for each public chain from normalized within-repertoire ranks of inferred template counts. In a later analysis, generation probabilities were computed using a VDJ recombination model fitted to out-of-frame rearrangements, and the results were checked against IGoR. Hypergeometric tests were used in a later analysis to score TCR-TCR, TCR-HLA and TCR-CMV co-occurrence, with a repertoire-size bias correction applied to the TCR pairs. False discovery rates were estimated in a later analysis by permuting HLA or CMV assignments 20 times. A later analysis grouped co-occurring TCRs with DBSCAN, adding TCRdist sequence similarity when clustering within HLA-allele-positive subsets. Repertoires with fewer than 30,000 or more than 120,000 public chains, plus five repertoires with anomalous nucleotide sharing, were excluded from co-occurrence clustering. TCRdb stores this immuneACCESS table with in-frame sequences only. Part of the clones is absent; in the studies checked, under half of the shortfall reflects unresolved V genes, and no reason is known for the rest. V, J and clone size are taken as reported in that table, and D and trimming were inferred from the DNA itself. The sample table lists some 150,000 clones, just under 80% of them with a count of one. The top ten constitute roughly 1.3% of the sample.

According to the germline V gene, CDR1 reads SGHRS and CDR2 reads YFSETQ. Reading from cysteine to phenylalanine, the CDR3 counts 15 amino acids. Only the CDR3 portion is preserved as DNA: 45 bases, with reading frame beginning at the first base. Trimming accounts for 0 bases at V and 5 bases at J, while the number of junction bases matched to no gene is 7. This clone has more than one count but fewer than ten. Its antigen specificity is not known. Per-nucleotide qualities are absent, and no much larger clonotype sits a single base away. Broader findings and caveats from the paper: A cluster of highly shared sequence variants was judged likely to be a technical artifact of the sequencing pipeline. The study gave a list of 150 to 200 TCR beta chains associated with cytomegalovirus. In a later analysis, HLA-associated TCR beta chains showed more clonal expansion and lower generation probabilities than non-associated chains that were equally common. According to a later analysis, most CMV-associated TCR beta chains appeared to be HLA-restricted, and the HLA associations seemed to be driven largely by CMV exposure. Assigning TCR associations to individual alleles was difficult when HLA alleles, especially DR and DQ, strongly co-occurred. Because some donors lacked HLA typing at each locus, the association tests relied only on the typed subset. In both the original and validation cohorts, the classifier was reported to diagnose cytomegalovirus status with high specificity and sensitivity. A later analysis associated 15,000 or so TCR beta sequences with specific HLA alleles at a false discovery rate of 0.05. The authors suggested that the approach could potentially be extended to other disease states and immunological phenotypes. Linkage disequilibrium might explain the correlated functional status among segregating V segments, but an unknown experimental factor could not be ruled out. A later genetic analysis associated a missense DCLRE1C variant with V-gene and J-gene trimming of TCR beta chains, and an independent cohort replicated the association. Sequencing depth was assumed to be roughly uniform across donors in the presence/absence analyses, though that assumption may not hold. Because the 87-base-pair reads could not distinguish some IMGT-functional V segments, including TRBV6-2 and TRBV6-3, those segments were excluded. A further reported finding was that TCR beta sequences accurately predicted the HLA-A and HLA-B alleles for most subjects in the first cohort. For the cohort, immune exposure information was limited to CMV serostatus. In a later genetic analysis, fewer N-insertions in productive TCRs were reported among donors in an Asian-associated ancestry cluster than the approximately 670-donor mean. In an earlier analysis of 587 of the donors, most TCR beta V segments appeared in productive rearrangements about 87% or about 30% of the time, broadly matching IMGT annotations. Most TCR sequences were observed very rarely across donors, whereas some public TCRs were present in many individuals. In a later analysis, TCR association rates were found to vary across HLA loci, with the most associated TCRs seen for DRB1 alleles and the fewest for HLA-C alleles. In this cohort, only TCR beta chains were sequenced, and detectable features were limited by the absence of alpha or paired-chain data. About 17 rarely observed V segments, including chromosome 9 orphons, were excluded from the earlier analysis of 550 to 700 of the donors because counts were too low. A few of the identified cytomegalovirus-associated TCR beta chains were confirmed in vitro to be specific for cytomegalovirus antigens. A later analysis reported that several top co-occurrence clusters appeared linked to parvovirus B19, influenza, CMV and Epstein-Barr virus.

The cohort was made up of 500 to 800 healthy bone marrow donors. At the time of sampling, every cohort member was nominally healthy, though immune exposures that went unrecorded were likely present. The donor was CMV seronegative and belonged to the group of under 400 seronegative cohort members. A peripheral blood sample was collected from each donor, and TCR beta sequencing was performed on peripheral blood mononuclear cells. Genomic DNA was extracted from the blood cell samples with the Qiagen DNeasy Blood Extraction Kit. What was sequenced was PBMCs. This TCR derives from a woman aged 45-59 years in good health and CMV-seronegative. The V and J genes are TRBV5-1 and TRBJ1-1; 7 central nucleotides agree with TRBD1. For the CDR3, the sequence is CASSLGEAGGTEAFF. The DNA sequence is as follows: TGCGCCAGCAGCTTGGGGGAGGCAGGGGGGACTGAAGCTTTCTTT.